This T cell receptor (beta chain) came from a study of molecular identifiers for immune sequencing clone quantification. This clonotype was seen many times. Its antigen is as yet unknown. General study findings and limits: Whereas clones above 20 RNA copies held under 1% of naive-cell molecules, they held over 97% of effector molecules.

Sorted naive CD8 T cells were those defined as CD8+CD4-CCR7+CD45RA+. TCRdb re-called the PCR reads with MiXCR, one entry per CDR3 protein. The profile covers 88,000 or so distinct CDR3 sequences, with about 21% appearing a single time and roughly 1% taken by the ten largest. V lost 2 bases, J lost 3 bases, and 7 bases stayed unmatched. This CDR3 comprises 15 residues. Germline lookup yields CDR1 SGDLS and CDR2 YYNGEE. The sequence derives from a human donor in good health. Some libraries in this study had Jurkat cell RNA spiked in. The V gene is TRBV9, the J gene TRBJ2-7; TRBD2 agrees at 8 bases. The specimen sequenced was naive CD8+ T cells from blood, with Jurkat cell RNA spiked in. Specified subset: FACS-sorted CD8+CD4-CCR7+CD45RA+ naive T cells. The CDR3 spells CASSVTGTSGYEQYF. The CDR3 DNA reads TGTGCCAGCAGCGTGACCGGGACTAGTGGCTACGAGCAGTACTTC.